The T cell receptor beta chain described here comes from a study of Ad26.COV2.S vaccination and SARS-CoV-2 variants. Study context: A COV1001 Ad26.COV2.S trial-arm participant provided the sample.

This CDR3 region has 15 residues. Germline CDR1 MRHNA, CDR2 SNTAGT. Trimming took 4 bases from V and 0 from J; bases not matched to a gene: 2. This sample's treatment: 19 received Ad26.COV2.S at low or high dose, single or two shots; 5 received placebo; per-sample allocation not given. The samples were gathered on day 63 after the first injection of vaccine or placebo. This table comes from immunoSEQ multiplex PCR, and its TCRdb copy is limited to in-frame clones, with some not included. The sample lists 350,000 to 500,000 clones; 89% were seen once. Specimen: peripheral blood, collected in a trial of Ad26.COV2.S vaccine versus placebo. The V gene is TRBV6-4, the J gene TRBJ2-2; 7 nucleotides match TRBD2. The sequence was obtained from a person between 18 and 60 years old who received the Ad26.COV2.S COVID-19 vaccine or a placebo. The CDR3 DNA follows: TGTGCCAGCAGTGCGAGCGGGGCGAACACCGGGGAGCTGTTTTTT. Translated, it gives CASSASGANTGELFF.